A selection of T cell receptor beta chains follows, all from one sample in a study of tumor-infiltrating lymphocytes in primary liver carcinoma. One entry per CDR3 protein results from TCRdb running MiXCR on the multiplex PCR reads. The sample includes some 180,000 distinct CDR3 sequences, 60% of them seen just once. The sequencing sample was made of peripheral blood. The receptors shown here come from a middle-aged man with primary liver carcinoma and hepatitis B virus infection. CDR3s include the opening cysteine and the closing phenylalanine or tryptophan. Fields, in order: clone size, J gene, V gene, D gene, CDR3 protein, CDR3 DNA. A D gene is named only where the DNA matches it firmly. The size of a clone is reported for some rows only, either as once, few or many, or as a class for expanded clones.

>-|TRBJ2-7|TRBV7-2|-
CDSRRERDNFYEQYF
TGTGACAGCAGGCGGGAGCGGGACAACTTCTACGAGCAGTACTTC
>many|TRBJ2-7|TRBV11-2|-
CASSLTPDGTYEQYF
TGTGCCAGCAGCTTAACCCCAGACGGAACCTACGAGCAGTACTTC
>-|TRBJ1-2|TRBV28|-
CASSPPGLVNYGCTF
TGTGCCAGCAGCCCTCCTGGTTTGGTTAACTATGGCTGCACCTTC
>-|TRBJ2-1|TRBV7-2|-
CASSPSPGLFNEQFF
TGTGCCAGCAGCCCTTCGCCAGGTCTGTTCAATGAGCAGTTCTTC
>few|TRBJ2-1|TRBV6-2/TRBV6-3|TRBD2
CAGIPGLAGTNEQFF
TGTGCCGGCATCCCCGGGCTAGCGGGGACCAATGAGCAGTTCTTC
>once|TRBJ2-1|TRBV24-1|-
CATNDAISDNEQFF
TGTGCCACCAATGATGCGATATCGGACAATGAGCAGTTCTTC
>many|TRBJ2-7|TRBV11-2|-
CASSFRVSNDEQYF
TGTGCCAGCAGCTTTCGGGTCAGTAACGACGAGCAGTACTTC
>many|TRBJ1-1|TRBV11-2|TRBD1
CASSGDRGRVGKGTEAFF
TGTGCCAGCAGCGGGGACAGGGGGCGAGTCGGGAAGGGCACTGAAGCTTTCTTT
>-|TRBJ1-1|TRBV5-5|-
CASSLTSSTEAFF
TGTGCCAGCAGCTTGACTTCCAGCACTGAAGCTTTCTTT
>-|TRBJ2-7|TRBV6-1|-
CASSPGQGGSSYEQYF
TGTGCCAGCAGTCCCGGACAGGGAGGGTCCTCCTACGAGCAGTACTTC
>-|TRBJ2-1|TRBV5-1|-
CASEKLMGSSYNEQFF
TGCGCCAGCGAGAAACTAATGGGAAGCTCCTACAATGAGCAGTTCTTC
>few|TRBJ2-7|TRBV12-3/TRBV12-4|-
CASSLGPGHRYEQYF
TGTGCCAGCAGTTTAGGTCCGGGACACCGTTACGAGCAGTACTTC
>-|TRBJ2-3|TRBV4-1|-
CASSQARDTQYF
TGCGCCAGCAGCCAGGCTAGAGATACGCAGTATTTT
>-|TRBJ1-5|TRBV6-1|TRBD1
CVSSEFEGQGSNQPQHF
TGTGTCAGCAGTGAATTTGAGGGACAGGGGAGCAATCAGCCCCAGCATTTT
>many|TRBJ2-5|TRBV29-1|-
CSVEGGRSQETQYF
TGCAGCGTTGAAGGGGGGAGGTCCCAAGAGACCCAGTACTTC
>-|TRBJ2-7|TRBV11-2|-
CASSLGGLYEVYEQCF
TGTGCCAGCAGCTTAGGAGGCCTGTATGAGGTATACGAGCAGTGCTTC
>many|TRBJ2-5|TRBV29-1|TRBD2
CSVGASGRETQYF
TGCAGCGTTGGCGCTAGCGGGAGAGAGACCCAGTACTTC
>-|TRBJ2-7|TRBV28|-
CASSFVSGPYEQYF
TGTGCCAGCAGTTTCGTCTCCGGTCCCTACGAGCAGTACTTC
>-|TRBJ2-1|TRBV6-5|-
CASSYSNGPMFF
TGTGCCAGCAGTTACTCCAACGGGCCCATGTTCTTC
>-|TRBJ1-1|TRBV6-5|-
CASRLWTWENTEAFF
TGTGCCAGCAGACTCTGGACATGGGAGAACACTGAAGCTTTCTTT
>-|TRBJ2-1|TRBV12-3/TRBV12-4|-
CASRNGYSYNEQFF
TGTGCCAGCAGGAACGGATACTCCTACAATGAGCAGTTCTTC
>-|TRBJ1-2|TRBV4-2|-
CASSQEIASNGYTF
TGTGCCAGCAGCCAAGAGATAGCCTCGAATGGCTACACCTTC
>-|TRBJ2-1|TRBV12-3/TRBV12-4|-
CTSSKDGSSYNEQFF
TGTACCAGCAGTAAGGATGGAAGCTCCTACAATGAGCAGTTCTTC
>many|TRBJ2-3|TRBV29-1|-
CSVDSARTDTQYF
TGCAGCGTTGATTCGGCCCGCACAGATACGCAGTATTTT
>many|TRBJ2-2|TRBV10-3|-
CAISQQKGPGELFF
TGTGCCATCAGCCAGCAGAAAGGTCCCGGGGAGCTGTTTTTT
>-|TRBJ2-7|TRBV5-4|-
CASSSDSRGEQYF
TGTGCCAGCAGCTCAGACTCCCGGGGCGAGCAGTACTTC
>many|TRBJ2-1|TRBV11-2|TRBD1
CASSLGGTGIYEQFF
TGTGCCAGCAGCTTAGGTGGGACAGGGATCTATGAGCAGTTCTTC
>once|TRBJ2-3|TRBV6-2/TRBV6-3|TRBD2
CASSFPLAGDDSVGDTPYF
TGTGCCAGCAGTTTTCCCCTAGCGGGAGACGATTCTGTAGGAGATACGCCGTATTTT
>-|TRBJ1-2|TRBV6-6|-
CVSRQQGGYSF
TGTGTCAGCAGGCAACAGGGCGGCTACAGCTTC
>-|TRBJ2-1|TRBV11-2|TRBD2
CASSSGLAGGPDEQFF
TGTGCCAGCAGCTCTGGACTAGCGGGAGGGCCGGATGAGCAGTTCTTC
>many|TRBJ2-7|TRBV11-1|-
CASSLDSLGSSYEQYF
TGTGCCAGCAGCTTAGATTCCTTGGGGAGCTCCTACGAGCAGTACTTC
>few|TRBJ2-2|TRBV6-6|-
CASSYSGSTGELFF
TGTGCCAGCAGTTATTCAGGGAGCACCGGGGAGCTGTTTTTT
>-|TRBJ2-1|TRBV6-1|-
CASSEQGGAYNEQFF
TGTGCCAGCAGTGAACAGGGGGGTGCCTACAATGAGCAGTTCTTC
>many|TRBJ2-1|TRBV29-1|-
CSVTLRTYNEQFF
TGCAGCGTTACCTTGAGAACCTACAATGAGCAGTTCTTC
>-|TRBJ2-2|TRBV6-1|TRBD1
CASSGGQVFTGEMFF
TGTGCCAGCAGTGGGGGACAGGTCTTCACCGGGGAGATGTTTTTT
>-|TRBJ1-1|TRBV29-1|-
CSAGAGWGMNTEAFF
TGCAGCGCCGGTGCAGGGTGGGGGATGAACACTGAAGCTTTCTTT
>-|TRBJ1-1|TRBV7-9|-
CASSAIANTEAFF
TGTGCCAGTAGCGCTATCGCCAACACTGAAGCTTTCTTT
>once|TRBJ2-5|TRBV7-9|-
CASSLSVYQETQYF
TGTGCCAGCAGCCTAAGCGTGTACCAAGAGACCCAGTACTTC
>-|TRBJ2-7|TRBV6-2/TRBV6-3|-
CASSYAGSYEQYF
TGTGCCAGCAGTTATGCGGGTTCCTACGAGCAGTACTTC
>-|TRBJ1-5|TRBV6-5|-
CASVLSSPRAEVANQHF
TGTGCCAGCGTCCTTTCATCACCCAGGGCAGAGGTGGCTAACCAGCATTTT
>-|TRBJ2-2|TRBV11-2|-
CASSLQAPGTGELFF
TGTGCCAGCAGCCTACAAGCCCCCGGGACCGGTGAGCTGTTTTTT
>-|TRBJ1-1|TRBV11-1|TRBD1
CASSPRDSRSTEALF
TGTGCCAGCAGCCCCCGGGACAGCAGGAGCACTGAAGCTTTATTT
>-|TRBJ2-1|TRBV4-1|TRBD1
CASSQGRQGNYKEQFF
TGCGCCAGCAGCCAAGGTAGACAGGGGAACTACAAAGAGCAGTTCTTC
>few|TRBJ2-3|TRBV12-3/TRBV12-4|TRBD2
CASRRSGRAEDTQYF
TGTGCCAGCAGACGTAGCGGGAGGGCAGAGGATACGCAGTATTTT
>-|TRBJ1-1|TRBV29-1|-
CSVHSQMITEAFF
TGCAGCGTTCACAGTCAGATGATCACTGAAGCTTTCTTT
>-|TRBJ2-7|TRBV4-2|-
CASSPPTGTGTYEQYF
TGTGCCAGCAGCCCCCCCACCGGGACTGGGACCTACGAGCAGTACTTC
>-|TRBJ1-1|TRBV5-1|TRBD1
CASSWGQGADTEAFF
TGCGCCAGCAGCTGGGGACAGGGGGCGGACACTGAAGCTTTCTTT
>few|TRBJ2-3|TRBV12-3/TRBV12-4|TRBD2
CASSLGSGTGRGDTQYF
TGTGCCAGCAGTTTAGGTAGCGGGACGGGCAGAGGGGATACGCAGTATTTT
>-|TRBJ2-5|TRBV7-9|-
CASRLDHSGETQYF
TGTGCCAGCAGGTTGGACCACTCCGGAGAGACCCAGTACTTC
>many|TRBJ2-3|TRBV29-1|-
CSVGHRTDTQYF
TGCAGCGTTGGACATCGAACAGATACGCAGTATTTT
>-|TRBJ2-7|TRBV4-1|TRBD1
CASSHFRDRGYDQYF
TGCGCCAGCAGCCACTTCCGGGACAGGGGCTACGATCAGTACTTC
>-|TRBJ1-4|TRBV4-1|-
CASSQQLNNEKLFF
TGCGCCAGCAGCCAGCAACTTAATAATGAAAAACTGTTTTTT
>-|TRBJ2-2|TRBV6-5|-
CASSYSPSGELFF
TGTGCCAGCAGTTACTCCCCGAGCGGGGAGCTGTTTTTT
>few|TRBJ2-7|TRBV29-1|TRBD2
CSVTLAGAYEQYF
TGCAGCGTTACACTAGCGGGGGCCTACGAGCAGTACTTC
>-|TRBJ2-5|TRBV6-5|-
CASSYSRVQTQYF
TGTGCCAGCAGTTACTCGAGGGTGCAGACCCAGTACTTC
>-|TRBJ1-1|TRBV1|-
CTSSPDRKNTEAFF
TGCACCAGCAGCCCCGACAGAAAAAACACTGAAGCTTTCTTT
>-|TRBJ1-3|TRBV6-5|-
CASSSAHGHTIYF
TGTGCCAGCAGTTCGGCCCACGGGCACACCATATATTTT
>few|TRBJ1-2|TRBV29-1|-
CSVAGQYGYTF
TGCAGCGTTGCTGGACAGTATGGCTACACCTTC
>-|TRBJ2-1|TRBV6-5|TRBD2
CASSYSIVRLAGRRYDEQFF
TGTGCCAGCAGTTACTCGATAGTACGCCTAGCGGGACGAAGGTATGATGAGCAGTTCTTC